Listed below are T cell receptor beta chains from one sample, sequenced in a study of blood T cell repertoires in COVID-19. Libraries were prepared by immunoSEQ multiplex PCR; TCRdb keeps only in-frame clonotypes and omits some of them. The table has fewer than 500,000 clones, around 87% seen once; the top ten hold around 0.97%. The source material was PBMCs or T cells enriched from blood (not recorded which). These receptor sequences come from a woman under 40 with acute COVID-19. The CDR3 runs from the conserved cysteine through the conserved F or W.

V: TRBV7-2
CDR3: CASSSGLAGQETQYF

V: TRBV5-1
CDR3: CASSVEHYGYTF

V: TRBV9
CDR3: CASSVGGGEIYNEQFF

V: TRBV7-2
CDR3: CASSLEAASNQPQHF

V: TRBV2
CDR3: CATTLSPPGGTNQPQHF

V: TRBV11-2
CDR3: CASSLDVRSPLHF

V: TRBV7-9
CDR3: CASSFGGPYEQYF

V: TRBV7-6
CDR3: CASSASGAQETQYF

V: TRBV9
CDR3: CASSVGGGDTEAFF

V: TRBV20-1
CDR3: CSASIAGPSNTGELFF

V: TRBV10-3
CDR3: CAISESIGRTEAFF

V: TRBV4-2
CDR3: CASSPLEGGNYNEQFF

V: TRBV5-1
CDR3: CASSLEGATGPYYGYTF

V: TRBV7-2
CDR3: CASSLVSRSGANVLTF

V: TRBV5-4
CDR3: CASSQRGSEQYF

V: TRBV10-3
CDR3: CAISGGTEYNNSPLHF